This note documents a single TCR beta chain sequence. Its cognate antigen is unknown. The data derive from a study of T cells expressing NK-cell markers. Across the whole study: The study sequenced eight donors, seven HCMV-seropositive and one seronegative. General study points: The dominant NKG2C+ clonotypes represented 1.0-7.0% of CD8+ T cells in several donors.

Researchers built TCR beta cDNA using 5'RACE template switching with UMIs. With the 5' RACE reads reprocessed, TCRdb shows one record per CDR3 protein and no DNA. The table lists about 260,000 distinct CDR3 sequences. This CDR3 contains 16 residues. From germline, CDR1 is DFQATT and CDR2 SNEGSKA (reference sequence). Specimen: blood T cells: a sorted CD56 or NKG2C T cell subset, CD4+ or CD8+ T cells, or bulk PBMC T cells (not recorded which). The J gene is TRBJ2-1, the V gene TRBV20-1; the TCRdb D gene call, TRBD2, has no DNA to confirm it. The sequence derives from a man in his late teens or twenties in good health. CDR3 sequence reads: CSARFLLAGRYNEQFF.